This T cell receptor (beta chain) was found in a study of somatic mutations in cytotoxic T cells in rheumatoid arthritis. Looking at the study overall: Patient blood, which was peripheral blood collected as 30 ml EDTA, was drawn right after diagnosis and before any treatment started. Flow cytometric sorting isolated some V beta antibody-stained T-cell populations at nearly 100% purity, and among them were V beta1+ cells that underwent TCRB sequencing.

Authors' analysis steps: Patient CD8+ clones bigger than 1% seldom lined up with published virus-specific TCRB sequences. The repertoire was sequenced with immunoSEQ multiplex PCR; TCRdb's copy has only in-frame clones and lacks some. V and J calls and clone size follow that table, whereas D and trimming were derived from the DNA. The repertoire holds around 19,000 clones, with approximately 67% as singletons. Regarding the study as a whole: Unlike healthy controls, rheumatoid arthritis patients had CD8+ clonality that increased with age.

The germline gives CDR1 LGHNA, CDR2 YSLEER. This CDR3 contains 16 residues. Between the trimmed V and J ends, which lost 1 base and 4 bases, there was a span of 15 bases. Of note for this clone: Its specificity is not known.

The origin of this receptor is an adult with rheumatoid arthritis. The source material was CD8+ T cells sorted from blood. The chain combines TRBV4-3 with TRBJ2-3; a possible D gene is TRBD2 (7 bases). The CDR3 reads CASSQGVGGVPDTQYF. As DNA, the CDR3 is TGCGCCAGCAGCCAAGGCGTAGGGGGGGTCCCAGATACGCAGTATTTT.